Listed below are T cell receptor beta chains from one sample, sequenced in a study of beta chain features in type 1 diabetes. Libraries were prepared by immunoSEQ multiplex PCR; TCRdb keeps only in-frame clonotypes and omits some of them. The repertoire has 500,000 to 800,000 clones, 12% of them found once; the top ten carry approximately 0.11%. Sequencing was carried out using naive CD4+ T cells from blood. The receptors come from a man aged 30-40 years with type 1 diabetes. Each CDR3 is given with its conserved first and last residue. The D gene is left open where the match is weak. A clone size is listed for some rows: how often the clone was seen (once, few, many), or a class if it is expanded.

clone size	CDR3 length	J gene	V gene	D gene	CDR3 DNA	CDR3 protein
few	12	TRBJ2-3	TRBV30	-	TGTGCCTGGAATCCGAGCACAGATACGCAGTATTTT	CAWNPSTDTQYF
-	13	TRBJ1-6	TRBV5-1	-	TGCGCCAGCAGCTTGGACAGGGAGACACCCCTCCACTTT	CASSLDRETPLHF
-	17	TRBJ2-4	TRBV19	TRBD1	TGTGCCAGTAGTCCCGACGGGACAGGTTTAGCCAAAAACATTCAGTACTTC	CASSPDGTGLAKNIQYF
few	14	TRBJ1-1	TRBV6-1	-	TGTGCCAGCAGGCGTCAGGAAGGGAATACTGAAGCTTTCTTT	CASRRQEGNTEAFF
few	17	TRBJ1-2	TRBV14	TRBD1	TGTGCCAGCAGCCGTTCCAGGGGGCGTCTCGAGCTATATGGCTACACCTTC	CASSRSRGRLELYGYTF
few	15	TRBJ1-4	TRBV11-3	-	TGTGCCAGCAGCTCCCACAGGGCATTCAATGAAAAACTGTTTTTT	CASSSHRAFNEKLFF
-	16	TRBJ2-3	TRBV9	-	TGTGCCAGCAGCGTAGCCCCTCCGGGGATGGCAGATACGCAGTATTTT	CASSVAPPGMADTQYF
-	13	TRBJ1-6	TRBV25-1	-	TGTGCCAGCCTATCTACTGGGAATTCACCCCTCCACTTT	CASLSTGNSPLHF
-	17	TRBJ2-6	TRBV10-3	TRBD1	TGTGCCATCAGTGAACGGACAGGGGACTCTGGGGCCAACGTCCTGACTTTC	CAISERTGDSGANVLTF
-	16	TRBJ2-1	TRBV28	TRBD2	TGTGCCAGCAGTTCGGGACTAGCGGGGATCGACAATGAGCAGTTCTTC	CASSSGLAGIDNEQFF
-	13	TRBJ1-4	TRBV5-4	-	TGTGCCAGCAGCTTCGAACAGATGGAGAAACTGTTTTTT	CASSFEQMEKLFF
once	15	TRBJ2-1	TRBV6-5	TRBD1	TGTGCCAGCAGTTATTTCGGGACAGGGTTTCATGAGCAGTTCTTC	CASSYFGTGFHEQFF
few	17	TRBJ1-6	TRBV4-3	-	TGCGCCAGCAGCCAAGATGCTGGGCATCTTAATAATTCACCCCTCCACTTT	CASSQDAGHLNNSPLHF
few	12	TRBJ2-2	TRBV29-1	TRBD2	TGCAGCGGGGGGACTAGCGCCGGGGAGCTGTTTTTT	CSGGTSAGELFF
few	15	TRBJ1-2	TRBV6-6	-	TGTGCCAGCCTTTCGTTGGGACAAAGGGACTATGGCTACACCTTC	CASLSLGQRDYGYTF
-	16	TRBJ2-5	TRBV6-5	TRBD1	TGTGCCAGCAGTTACTCAGTCGGACAGGGGCAAGAGACCCAGTACTTC	CASSYSVGQGQETQYF
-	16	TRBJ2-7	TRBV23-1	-	TGCGCCAGCAGTCATCGCAGACAGCCTCAACCCTACGAGCAGTACTTC	CASSHRRQPQPYEQYF
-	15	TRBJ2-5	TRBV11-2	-	TGTGCCAGCAGCTCTCCCCGGCGACAATGGGAGACCCAGTACTTC	CASSSPRRQWETQYF
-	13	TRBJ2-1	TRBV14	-	TGTGCCAGCAGCCATTTTAACGGCAATGAGCAGTTCTTC	CASSHFNGNEQFF
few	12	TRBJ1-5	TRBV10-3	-	TGTGCCATCAGTGAGTTCACGGAGCCCCAGCATTTT	CAISEFTEPQHF
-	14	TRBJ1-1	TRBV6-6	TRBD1	TGTGCCAGCAGGCTTACAGGGGCGAACACTGAAGCTTTCTTT	CASRLTGANTEAFF
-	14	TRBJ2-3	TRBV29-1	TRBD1	TGCAGCGTTTCACAGGGGCCTTCCACAGATACGCAGTATTTT	CSVSQGPSTDTQYF
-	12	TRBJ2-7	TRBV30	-	TGTGCCTGGAGTACAGGGACCTACGAGCAGTACTTC	CAWSTGTYEQYF
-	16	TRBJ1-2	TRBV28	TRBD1	TGTGCCAGCTCTTCTGGCGGGGGGACAGTCGACTATGGCTACACCTTC	CASSSGGGTVDYGYTF
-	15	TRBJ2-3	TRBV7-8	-	TGTGCCAGCAGCTTAGGACCCCTTAGCACAGATACGCAGTATTTT	CASSLGPLSTDTQYF
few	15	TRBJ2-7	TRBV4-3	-	TGCGCCAGCAGCCAAGATAGGAGGGACCCCTACGAGCAGTACTTC	CASSQDRRDPYEQYF
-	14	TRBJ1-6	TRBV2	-	TGTGCCAGCAGTGAACGGACAGCGAATTCACCCCTCCACTTT	CASSERTANSPLHF
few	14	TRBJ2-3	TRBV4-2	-	TGTGCCAGCAGCCAAGATCGAGGGGAAGATACGCAGTATTTT	CASSQDRGEDTQYF
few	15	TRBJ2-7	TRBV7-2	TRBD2	TGTGCCAGCAGCTTAACAAGCGGGGGGTCCTACGAGCAGTACTTC	CASSLTSGGSYEQYF
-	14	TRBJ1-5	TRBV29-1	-	TGCAGCGTTGCGGTAGGGATGAGCAATCAGCCCCAGCATTTT	CSVAVGMSNQPQHF
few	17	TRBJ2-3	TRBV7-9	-	TGTGCCAGCAGCTTAAGCCGGCGGGGGCCGAGGGCAGATACGCAGTATTTT	CASSLSRRGPRADTQYF
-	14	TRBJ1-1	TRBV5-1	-	TGCGCCAGCAGGAACCGACTCGAGGGCACTGAAGCTTTCTTT	CASRNRLEGTEAFF
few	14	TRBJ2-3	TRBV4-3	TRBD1	TGCGCCAGCAGCCCACGGGACAGGGGAGATACGCAGTATTTT	CASSPRDRGDTQYF
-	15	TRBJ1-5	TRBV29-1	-	TGCAGCGTCGCAACCTCACCGGGGGAGGGTCAGCCCCAGCATTTT	CSVATSPGEGQPQHF
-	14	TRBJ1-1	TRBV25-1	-	TGTGCCAGCAGTGATTTCAATCAGGGCACTGAAGCTTTCTTT	CASSDFNQGTEAFF
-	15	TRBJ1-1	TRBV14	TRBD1	TGTGCCAGCAGCCTATTGACAGGGGGATCCCCTGAAGCTTTCTTT	CASSLLTGGSPEAFF
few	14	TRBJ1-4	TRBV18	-	TGTGCCAGCTCACCAACTGACGCGGATGAAAAACTGTTTTTT	CASSPTDADEKLFF
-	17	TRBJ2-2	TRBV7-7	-	TGTGCTAGCAGCGAAGGCAACAGGAGAATTGGCACCGGGGAGCTGTTTTTT	CASSEGNRRIGTGELFF
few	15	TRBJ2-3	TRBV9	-	TGTGCCAGCAGCGTAGATGGGGGCGTTATAGATACGCAGTATTTT	CASSVDGGVIDTQYF
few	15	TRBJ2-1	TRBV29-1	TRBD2	TGCAGCGTTGAATATCAGCGGGGGGTCGGGAATGAGCAGTTCTTC	CSVEYQRGVGNEQFF
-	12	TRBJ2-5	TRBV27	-	TGTGCCAGCGGACAGAGGCAGGAGACCCAGTACTTC	CASGQRQETQYF
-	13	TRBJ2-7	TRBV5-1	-	TGCGCCAGCAGCGTCGGACAGCTTAGTGAGCAGTACTTC	CASSVGQLSEQYF
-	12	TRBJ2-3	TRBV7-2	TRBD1	TGTGCCAGCAGCTTAGTTCAGGGGGACCCTTTTTTT	CASSLVQGDPFF
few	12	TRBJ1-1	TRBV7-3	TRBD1	TGTGCCAGCAGCACAGGACAGGGTGAAGCTTTCTTT	CASSTGQGEAFF
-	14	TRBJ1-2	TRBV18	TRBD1	TGTGCCAGCTCACCAGGGACAGGGAACTATGGCTACACCTTC	CASSPGTGNYGYTF